Listed here are 15 T cell receptor beta chains from one sample, sequenced in a study of blood T cell repertoires in COVID-19. Assay: immunoSEQ multiplex PCR; the TCRdb copy retains only in-frame clones and omits some. The top ten hold just over 7% of the sample, which has about 360,000 clones, 75% to 90% seen once. The sequencing input was peripheral blood. These receptors all come from a woman between 55 and 75 years old with COVID-19, enrolled during active disease.

The chain couples TRBV9 to TRBJ1-3; possible D gene TRBD1, 5 bases. The CDR3 is made up of 19 amino acids. Germline V gene sequence: CDR1 SGDLS, CDR2 YYNGEE. Trimming left V 4 bases short and J 2 bases short, with 25 bases between. The CDR3 here is CASSTNPGEVTRAGNTIYF. In DNA form, the CDR3 reads TGTGCCAGCAGCACCAACCCGGGGGAGGTAACAAGGGCTGGAAACACCATATATTTT.

V usage is TRBV7-7 and J usage is TRBJ2-1; a possible D gene is TRBD2 (6 bases). The CDR3 loop spans 15 amino acids. V lost 1 base and J 7 bases, leaving 14 bases between the germline ends. CDR1 and CDR2 from the germline V gene are SSHAT and FNYEAQ (reference sequence). The CDR3 region is CASSLGAPGGNEQFF. The CDR3 DNA reads as TGTGCCAGCAGCTTAGGGGCGCCAGGAGGGAATGAGCAGTTCTTC.

This clone was detected once. The chain is built from TRBV4-3 and TRBJ2-1, with D hard to call. Trimming cost V 4 bases and J 2 bases, with 12 bases left between them. This CDR3 comprises 15 residues. Germline V gene lookup returns CDR1 LGHNA and CDR2 YSLEER. CDR3 in amino acids: CASSPRAPAYNEQFF. The CDR3 DNA is TGCGCCAGCAGCCCCCGAGCGCCGGCCTACAATGAGCAGTTCTTC.

This clone appeared once. The J gene is TRBJ1-6, the V gene TRBV27; unclear D gene. Germline CDR1 is MNHEY and CDR2 is SMNVEV (reference sequence). The CDR3 has 14 amino acids. Trimming stripped 3 bases from V and 9 bases from J, with 12 bases between. The CDR3 DNA sequence: TGTGCCAGCAGTTTGGCCCCTCGCAGTTCACCCCTCCACTTT. As protein: CASSLAPRSSPLHF.

The CDR3 DNA reads as TGTGCCAGCTCACCGAAGACAGTACAGGGGGCGAGTGGTGAAAAACTGTTTTTT. As protein: CASSPKTVQGASGEKLFF. The genes are TRBV18 and TRBJ1-4, with 9 bases aligning to TRBD1. The CDR3 spans 18 residues. The junction had 15 bases not matched to a gene; V was cut back by 3 bases and J by 7 bases. CDR1 KGHSH and CDR2 LQKENI come from the germline V gene.

V usage is TRBV3-1 (or the pseudogene TRBV3-2) and J usage is TRBJ2-1, with D unclear. CDR1 is LGHDT, CDR2 YNNKEL, per germline (reference sequence). Trimming took 4 bases from V and 9 from J, leaving 13 bases between them. This CDR3 is 13 amino acids long. The DNA for the CDR3 is TGTGCCAGCAGCCCCAACCCCCTCGGTGAGCAGTTCTTC. It translates to CASSPNPLGEQFF.

The rearrangement links TRBV6-5 to TRBJ1-3; D not certain. The V end was cut by 2 bases, the J end by 0 bases, with 8 bases between. This CDR3 region has 15 residues. Germline CDR1 is MNHEY and CDR2 is SVGAGI. The CDR3 loop is CASSYLPGSGNTIYF. Here the CDR3 DNA reads TGTGCCAGCAGTTACCTGCCGGGCTCTGGAAACACCATATATTTT.

The chain employs TRBV5-1 and TRBJ1-1, with D perhaps TRBD1 (6 bases). V was clipped by 4 bases and J by 6 bases, with 19 bases between them. The CDR3 has 15 residues. CDR1 SGHRS and CDR2 YFSETQ come from the germline V gene. CDR3 DNA sequence: TGCGCCAGCAGCGCACCAGATCGGACAGAGGCTGAAGCTTTCTTT. It is translated as CASSAPDRTEAEAFF.

V usage is TRBV30 and J usage is TRBJ2-5; D might be TRBD2 (7 bases). The length of the CDR3 is 15 residues. CDR1 and CDR2 from the germline V gene are GTSNPN and SVGIG (reference sequence). With 3 bases removed from V and 4 bases from J, the gap between germline ends came to 18 bases. In DNA, the CDR3 is TGTGCCTGGAGCCAGGGAGGACTAGGGGGAGAGACCCAGTACTTC. The encoded protein is CAWSQGGLGGETQYF.

This clone was recorded once. The chain recombines TRBV2 with TRBJ1-2; D is unresolved. Per the germline V gene, CDR1 is SNHLY and CDR2 is FYNNEI. The ends were cut back, 8 bases at V and 4 bases at J, with 14 bases in the middle. The CDR3 totals 13 residues. The CDR3 DNA reads as TGTGCCAGCCAGGAGGTCGTGATCTATGGCTACACCTTC. Encoded protein: CASQEVVIYGYTF.

The rearrangement uses TRBV19 and TRBJ1-1, with unresolved D. Deletions cut 3 bases from V and 0 bases from J, with 8 bases between. CDR1 and CDR2 from the germline V gene are LNHDA and SQIVND (reference sequence). This CDR3 region has 14 residues. The CDR3 here is CASSIQQMNTEAFF. The CDR3 DNA sequence: TGTGCCAGTAGTATCCAACAGATGAACACTGAAGCTTTCTTT.

This rearrangement joins TRBV6-5 to TRBJ2-3, with D maybe TRBD2 (5 bases). Germline V gene lookup returns CDR1 MNHEY and CDR2 SVGAGI. CDR3 size: 13 residues. V was clipped by 8 bases and J by 1 base, with 10 bases between them. The CDR3: CASQAGGTDTQYF. The CDR3, as DNA: TGTGCCAGCCAGGCGGGCGGCACAGATACGCAGTATTTT.

This clone was counted a single time. The V gene is TRBV5-1, the J gene TRBJ2-6; 8 nucleotides align to TRBD2. The ends lost 4 bases at V and 4 bases at J; junction bases unmatched: 10. Germline V gene data show CDR1 as SGHRS and CDR2 as YFSETQ. The CDR3 has 17 amino acids. Written as DNA, the CDR3 is TGCGCCAGCAGCCTTTCGGGAGGGGCGGAGGGGGCCAACGTCCTGACTTTC. It specifies CASSLSGGAEGANVLTF.

The chain couples TRBV3-1 (or the pseudogene TRBV3-2) to TRBJ2-3; no clear D gene. CDR3 size: 11 residues. Germline values: CDR1 LGHDT, CDR2 YNNKEL (reference sequence). The ends were cut back, 6 bases at V and 6 bases at J, with 7 bases in the middle. The CDR3 nucleotides read TGTGCCAGCAGTCTAGGTGATACGCAGTATTTT. Its translation: CASSLGDTQYF.

The chain is built from TRBV19 and TRBJ1-5; possibly TRBD1 for D (6 bases). V shed 2 bases and J shed 7 bases, with 15 bases lying between them. This CDR3 is 15 amino acids long. The germline CDR1 and CDR2 sequences are LNHDA and SQIVND (reference sequence). DNA of the CDR3: TGTGCCAGTAGTATAAAGGGGGACAAGTGGCAGCCCCAGCATTTT. Translation gives CASSIKGDKWQPQHF.